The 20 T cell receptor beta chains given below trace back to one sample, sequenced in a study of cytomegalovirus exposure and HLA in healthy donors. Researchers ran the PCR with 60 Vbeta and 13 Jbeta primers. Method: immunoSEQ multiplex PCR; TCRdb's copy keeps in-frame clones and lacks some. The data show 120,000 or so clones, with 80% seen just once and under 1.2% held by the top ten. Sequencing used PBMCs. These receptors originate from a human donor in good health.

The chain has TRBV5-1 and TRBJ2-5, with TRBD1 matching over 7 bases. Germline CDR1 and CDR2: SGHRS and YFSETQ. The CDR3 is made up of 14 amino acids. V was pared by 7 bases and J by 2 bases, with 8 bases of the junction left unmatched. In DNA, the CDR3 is TGCGCCAGCGTCCGGGACAGTACACAAGAGACCCAGTACTTC. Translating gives CASVRDSTQETQYF.

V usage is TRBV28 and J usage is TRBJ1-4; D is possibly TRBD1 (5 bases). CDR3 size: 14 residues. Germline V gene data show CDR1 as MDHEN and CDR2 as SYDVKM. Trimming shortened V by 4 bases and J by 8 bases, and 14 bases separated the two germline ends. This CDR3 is CASSSGGFAEKLFF. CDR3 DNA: TGTGCCAGCAGTTCCGGGGGGTTTGCGGAAAAACTGTTTTTT.

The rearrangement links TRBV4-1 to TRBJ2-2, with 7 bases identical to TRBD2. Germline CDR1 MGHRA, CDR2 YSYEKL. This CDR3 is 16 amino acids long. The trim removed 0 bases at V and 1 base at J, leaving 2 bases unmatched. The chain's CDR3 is CASSQDPGGNTGELFF. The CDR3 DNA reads TGCGCCAGCAGCCAAGACCCGGGGGGGAACACCGGGGAGCTGTTTTTT.

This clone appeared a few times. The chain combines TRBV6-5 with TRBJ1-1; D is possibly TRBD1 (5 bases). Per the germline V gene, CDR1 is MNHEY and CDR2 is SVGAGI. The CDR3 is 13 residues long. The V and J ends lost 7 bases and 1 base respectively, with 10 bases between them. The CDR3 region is CASTLQGNTEAFF. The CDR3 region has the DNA TGTGCCAGCACCCTGCAGGGGAACACTGAAGCTTTCTTT.

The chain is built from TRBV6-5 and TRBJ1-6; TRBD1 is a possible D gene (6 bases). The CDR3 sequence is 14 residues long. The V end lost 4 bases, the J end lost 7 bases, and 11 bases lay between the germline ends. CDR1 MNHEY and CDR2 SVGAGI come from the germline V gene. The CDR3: CASSFSQGNSPLHF. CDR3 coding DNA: TGTGCCAGCAGTTTTTCGCAGGGGAATTCACCCCTCCACTTT.

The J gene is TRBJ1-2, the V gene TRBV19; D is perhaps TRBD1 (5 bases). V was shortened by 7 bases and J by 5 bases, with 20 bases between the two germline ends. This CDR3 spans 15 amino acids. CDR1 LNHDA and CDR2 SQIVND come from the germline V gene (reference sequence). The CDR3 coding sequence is TGTGCCAGTACCGACTCCCTCTGGGGGGGATATGGCTACACCTTC. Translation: CASTDSLWGGYGYTF.

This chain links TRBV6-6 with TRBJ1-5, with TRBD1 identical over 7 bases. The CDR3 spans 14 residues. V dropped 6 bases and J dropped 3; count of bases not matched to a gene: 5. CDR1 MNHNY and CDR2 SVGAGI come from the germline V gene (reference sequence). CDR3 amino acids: CASSKQGNNQPQHF. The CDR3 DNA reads TGTGCCAGCAGCAAACAGGGGAACAATCAGCCCCAGCATTTT.

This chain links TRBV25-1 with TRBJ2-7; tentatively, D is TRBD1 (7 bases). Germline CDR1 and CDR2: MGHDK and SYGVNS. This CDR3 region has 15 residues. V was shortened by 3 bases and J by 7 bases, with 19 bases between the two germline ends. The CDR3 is CASSEETGRKEEQYF. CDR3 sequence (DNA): TGTGCCAGCAGTGAGGAGACAGGGAGGAAGGAAGAGCAGTACTTC.

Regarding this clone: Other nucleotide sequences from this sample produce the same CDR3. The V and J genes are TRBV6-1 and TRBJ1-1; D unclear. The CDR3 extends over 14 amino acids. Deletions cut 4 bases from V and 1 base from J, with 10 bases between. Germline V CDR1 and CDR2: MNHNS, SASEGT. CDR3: CASSVTPRNTEAFF. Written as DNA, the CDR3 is TGTGCCAGCAGTGTTACACCCAGGAACACTGAAGCTTTCTTT.

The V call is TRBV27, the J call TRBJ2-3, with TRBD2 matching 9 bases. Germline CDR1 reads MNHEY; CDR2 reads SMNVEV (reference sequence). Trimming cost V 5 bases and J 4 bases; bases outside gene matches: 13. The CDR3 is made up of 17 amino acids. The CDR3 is CASSPLSGGIWADTQYF. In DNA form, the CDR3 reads TGTGCCAGCAGTCCATTGAGCGGGGGGATTTGGGCAGATACGCAGTATTTT.

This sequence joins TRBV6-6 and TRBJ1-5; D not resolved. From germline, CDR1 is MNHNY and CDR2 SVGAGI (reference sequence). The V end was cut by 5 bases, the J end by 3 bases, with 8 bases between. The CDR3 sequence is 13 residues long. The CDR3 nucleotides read TGTGCCAGCAGTCTAAAGATCAATCAGCCCCAGCATTTT. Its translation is CASSLKINQPQHF.

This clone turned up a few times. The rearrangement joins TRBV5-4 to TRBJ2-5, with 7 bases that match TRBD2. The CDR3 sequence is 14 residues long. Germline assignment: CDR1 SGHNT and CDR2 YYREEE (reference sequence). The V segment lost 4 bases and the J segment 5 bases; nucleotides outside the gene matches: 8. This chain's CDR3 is CASSATGGGETQYF. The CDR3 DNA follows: TGTGCCAGCAGCGCAACCGGGGGAGGGGAGACCCAGTACTTC.

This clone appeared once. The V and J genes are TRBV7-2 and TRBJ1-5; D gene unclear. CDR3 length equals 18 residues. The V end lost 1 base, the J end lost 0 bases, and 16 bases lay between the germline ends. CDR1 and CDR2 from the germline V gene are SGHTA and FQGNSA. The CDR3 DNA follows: TGTGCCAGCAGCTTAGGTGTTTTTTCGGGGTATAGCAATCAGCCCCAGCATTTT. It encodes CASSLGVFSGYSNQPQHF.

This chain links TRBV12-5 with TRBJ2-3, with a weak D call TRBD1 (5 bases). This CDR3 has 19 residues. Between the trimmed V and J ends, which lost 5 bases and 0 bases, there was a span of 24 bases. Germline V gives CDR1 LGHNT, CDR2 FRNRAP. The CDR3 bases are TGTGCTAGTGGTGGCCTCGTTGGGCAGGGAATGACTAGCACAGATACGCAGTATTTT. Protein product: CASGGLVGQGMTSTDTQYF.

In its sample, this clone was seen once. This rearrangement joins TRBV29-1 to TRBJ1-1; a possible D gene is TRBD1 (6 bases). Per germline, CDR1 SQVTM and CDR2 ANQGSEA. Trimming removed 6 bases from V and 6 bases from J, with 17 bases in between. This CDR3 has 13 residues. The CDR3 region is CSVKGRGRPEAFF. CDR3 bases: TGCAGCGTAAAAGGCAGGGGAAGGCCTGAAGCTTTCTTT.

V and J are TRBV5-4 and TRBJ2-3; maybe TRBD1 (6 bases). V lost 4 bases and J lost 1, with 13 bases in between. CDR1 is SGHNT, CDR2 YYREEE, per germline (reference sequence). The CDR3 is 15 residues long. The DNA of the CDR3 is TGTGCCAGCAGCCATAAACAGGGAGGCACAGATACGCAGTATTTT. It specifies CASSHKQGGTDTQYF.

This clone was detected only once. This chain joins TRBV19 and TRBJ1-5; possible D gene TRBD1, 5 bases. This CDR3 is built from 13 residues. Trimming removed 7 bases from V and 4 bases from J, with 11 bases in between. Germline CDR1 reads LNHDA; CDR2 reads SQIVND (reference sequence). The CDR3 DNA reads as TGTGCCAGTACCGGGGGGTTTAATCAGCCCCAGCATTTT. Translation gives CASTGGFNQPQHF.

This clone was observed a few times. The CDR3 loop reads CASSQLAREDTEAFF. The CDR3 DNA sequence: TGCGCCAGCAGCCAACTAGCCCGGGAAGACACTGAAGCTTTCTTT. The J gene is TRBJ1-1, the V gene TRBV4-1; no definite D call. CDR1 and CDR2 from the germline V gene are MGHRA and YSYEKL. The CDR3 sequence is 15 residues long. Trimming shortened V by 2 bases and J by 3 bases, and 13 bases separated the two germline ends.

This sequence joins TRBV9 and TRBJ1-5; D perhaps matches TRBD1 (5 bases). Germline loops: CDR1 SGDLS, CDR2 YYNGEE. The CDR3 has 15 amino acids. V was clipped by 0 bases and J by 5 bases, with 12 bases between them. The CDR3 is CASSVGGGVDQPQHF. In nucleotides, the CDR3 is TGTGCCAGCAGCGTAGGTGGGGGGGTGGATCAGCCCCAGCATTTT.

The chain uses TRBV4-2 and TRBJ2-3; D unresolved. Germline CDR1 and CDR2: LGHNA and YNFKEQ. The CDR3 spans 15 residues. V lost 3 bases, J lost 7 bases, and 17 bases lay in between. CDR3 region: CASSHPAPELNTQYF. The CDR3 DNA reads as TGTGCCAGCAGCCATCCCGCCCCCGAGTTAAATACGCAGTATTTT.